The 20 T cell receptor beta chains below come from one sample, sequenced in a study of blood T cell repertoires in COVID-19. Measured with immunoSEQ multiplex PCR; TCRdb has only the in-frame clones, and not every one. Among a few hundred thousand clones listed, around 89% were seen once. Sequenced material: PBMCs or T cells enriched from blood (not recorded which). The receptor source for this set is a woman between 40 and 55 years old who had recovered from COVID-19.

The rearrangement uses TRBV6-5 and TRBJ1-2; maybe TRBD1 (6 bases). CDR3 length equals 14 residues. V was shortened by 5 bases and J by 8 bases, with 18 bases between the two germline ends. CDR1 and CDR2 from the germline V gene are MNHEY and SVGAGI. The CDR3 region has the DNA TGTGCCAGCAGTCCACTGGACAGATCCGGAGGCTACACCTTC. Translating it yields CASSPLDRSGGYTF.

The chain has TRBV6-5 and TRBJ1-5; possible D gene TRBD1, 5 bases. The CDR3 is 14 residues long. Trimming cost V 0 bases and J 6 bases, with 9 bases left between them. In germline, CDR1 is MNHEY, CDR2 SVGAGI. CDR3 amino acids: CASSYSRQSQPQHF. CDR3 nucleotides: TGTGCCAGCAGTTACTCGAGACAGAGTCAGCCCCAGCATTTT.

This clone has a single count. The chain combines TRBV24-1 with TRBJ2-2, with 9 bases aligning to TRBD2. V dropped 5 bases and J dropped 7; count of bases not matched to a gene: 13. CDR1 and CDR2 from the germline V gene are KGHDR and SFDVKD. There are 17 residues in the CDR3. The CDR3 DNA reads TGTGCCACCAGTGGTGCTACACGCGGGGGGGGCATCGGGGAGCTGTTTTTT. Protein: CATSGATRGGGIGELFF.

This chain connects TRBV5-1 to TRBJ1-2, with TRBD1 identical over 9 bases. In germline, CDR1 is SGHRS, CDR2 YFSETQ. The V segment lost 0 bases and the J segment 1 base; nucleotides outside the gene matches: 4. The CDR3 is made up of 16 amino acids. The CDR3 nucleotides read TGCGCCAGCAGCTTGGCGGGACAGGGTAATAACTATGGCTACACCTTC. As protein: CASSLAGQGNNYGYTF.

The chain recombines TRBV7-9 with TRBJ1-5, with D hard to call. This CDR3 spans 15 amino acids. Trimming took off 1 base at V and 7 bases at J, with 14 bases between the two ends. Germline V CDR1 and CDR2: SEHNR, FQNEAQ (reference sequence). As DNA, the CDR3 is TGTGCCAGCAGCTTAGGTTCGGCAGGCGGGCAGCCCCAGCATTTT. Protein: CASSLGSAGGQPQHF. Full variable domain (missing parts from reference TRBV7-9 and TRBJ1-5): DTGVSQNPRHKITKRGQNVTFRCDPISEHNRLYWYRQTLGQGPEFLTYFQNEAQLEKSRLLSDRFSAERPKGSFSTLEIQRTEQGDSAMYLCASSLGSAGGQPQHFGDGTRLSIL.

This clone was recorded once. This chain links TRBV3-1 (or the pseudogene TRBV3-2) with TRBJ2-2; 7 positions match TRBD1. CDR3 length: 16 amino acids. Germline V CDR1 and CDR2: LGHDT, YNNKEL (reference sequence). Germline trimming cut 1 base from V and 5 bases from J; bases unmatched to any gene: 7. CDR3 region: CASSQGAGGATGELFF. CDR3 nucleotide sequence: TGTGCCAGCAGCCAAGGGGCAGGGGGTGCAACCGGGGAGCTGTTTTTT.

For the CDR3, the DNA is TGTGCCAGCAGTTTCGCGGTGAACACTGAAGCTTTCTTT. This gives the protein CASSFAVNTEAFF. The chain carries TRBV28 and TRBJ1-1; D gene uncertain. The CDR3 is 13 residues long. CDR1 is MDHEN, CDR2 SYDVKM, per germline. V was shortened by 3 bases and J by 0 bases, with 5 bases between the two germline ends. The whole variable domain, filled in from reference TRBV28 and TRBJ1-1, reads DVKVTQSSRYLVKRTGEKVFLECVQDMDHENMFWYRQDPGLGLRLIYFSYDVKMKEKGDIPEGYSVSREKKERFSLILESASTNQTSMYLCASSFAVNTEAFFGQGTRLTVV.

The chain is built from TRBV28 and TRBJ1-5; TRBD1 might be the D (6 bases). Germline CDR1 reads MDHEN; CDR2 reads SYDVKM. The CDR3 spans 16 residues. V was cut by 5 bases and J by 4 bases, with 18 bases left in between. CDR3 amino acids: CASSSRDTFINQPQHF. CDR3 DNA sequence: TGTGCCAGCAGTAGCCGGGACACCTTTATAAATCAGCCCCAGCATTTT.

V and J are TRBV6-2 or TRBV6-3 and TRBJ1-2; tentatively, D is TRBD1 (5 bases). The germline CDR1 and CDR2 sequences are MNHEY and SVGEGT. This CDR3 has 13 residues. Trimming pared 5 bases from V and 1 base from J, leaving 8 bases between. The CDR3 is CASSLDSNYGYTF. CDR3 coding DNA: TGTGCCAGCAGTCTAGACAGTAACTATGGCTACACCTTC.

The V and J genes are TRBV7-3 and TRBJ2-2; 8 bases map to TRBD2. This CDR3 region has 16 residues. The junction had 9 bases not matched to a gene; V was cut back by 5 bases and J by 4 bases. Germline V gene data show CDR1 as SGHTA and CDR2 as FQGTGA. In DNA form, the CDR3 reads TGTGCCAGCAGCGACTCGGGGGGGCGTGGCACCGGGGAGCTGTTTTTT. Translated: CASSDSGGRGTGELFF.

This chain links TRBV19 with TRBJ2-7; a weak D match, TRBD2 (6 bases). Deletions cut 1 base from V and 0 bases from J, with 7 bases between. The CDR3 contains 14 residues. Germline CDR1 LNHDA, CDR2 SQIVND (reference sequence). CDR3 residues: CASSIGSGSYEQYF. The DNA for the CDR3 is TGTGCCAGTAGTATAGGTAGCGGCTCCTACGAGCAGTACTTC.

J is TRBJ1-4 and V is TRBV11-2; weak D call: TRBD1 (6 bases). V was shortened by 1 base and J by 12 bases, with 12 bases between the two germline ends. The CDR3 is 13 residues long. Looked up from germline, CDR1 is SGHAT and CDR2 is FQNNGV. CDR3 DNA sequence: TGTGCCAGCAGCTTAGGCCAGGGGAGGGAACTGTTTTTT. Its translation: CASSLGQGRELFF.

The V call is TRBV5-4, the J call TRBJ1-1; D remains unclear. Germline CDR1 SGHNT, CDR2 YYREEE (reference sequence). Trimming left V 1 base short and J 4 bases short, with 8 bases between. CDR3 length: 13 amino acids. CDR3 region: CASSLWRGTEAFF. DNA for the CDR3: TGTGCCAGCAGCTTGTGGCGGGGCACTGAAGCTTTCTTT.

The chain combines TRBV7-2 with TRBJ2-7; possible D gene TRBD2, 6 bases. The CDR3 consists of 18 residues. Germline V gene sequence: CDR1 SGHTA, CDR2 FQGNSA. V gave up 4 bases and J gave up 3 bases, with 25 bases separating them. The CDR3 reads CASSSLGLRSGVNYEQYF. The DNA for the CDR3 is TGTGCCAGCAGCTCCCTGGGACTCCGGTCCGGGGTCAACTACGAGCAGTACTTC.

V gene TRBV5-4 combines with J gene TRBJ1-2, with D possibly TRBD1 on 5 matching bases. V lost 4 bases, J lost 2 bases, and 9 bases lay in between. Per germline, CDR1 SGHNT and CDR2 YYREEE (reference sequence). The CDR3 runs to 13 residues. DNA of the CDR3: TGTGCCAGCAGCCACGACAGAAACTATGGCTACACCTTC. Protein sequence: CASSHDRNYGYTF.

The rearrangement links TRBV5-1 to TRBJ2-5; 16 nucleotides line up with TRBD2. Germline V gene data show CDR1 as SGHRS and CDR2 as YFSETQ. The CDR3 covers 16 residues. With V trimmed by 0 bases and J by 10 bases, 6 bases remained unmatched. The DNA for the CDR3 is TGCGCCAGCAGCTTGGAGGGGACTAGCGGGAGGGCCCTCCAGTACTTC. Protein sequence: CASSLEGTSGRALQYF.

The chain combines TRBV15 with TRBJ1-4; 9 positions agree with TRBD1. The germline V gene has CDR1 LNHNV and CDR2 YYDKDF (reference sequence). This CDR3 has 16 amino acids. Trimming removed 5 bases from V and 5 bases from J; junction bases left unmatched: 9. Here the CDR3 reads CATSPGTGYANEKLFF. The DNA for the CDR3 is TGTGCCACCAGCCCCGGGACAGGGTATGCGAATGAAAAACTGTTTTTT.

The CDR3 DNA reads TGTGCCAGTAAAACAGGGACAGGGGGGCCCCAGCATTTT. This translates into CASKTGTGGPQHF. V and J are TRBV19 and TRBJ1-5; 11 bases match TRBD1. The CDR3 covers 13 residues. The trim removed 7 bases at V and 9 bases at J, leaving 5 bases unmatched. The germline V gene has CDR1 LNHDA and CDR2 SQIVND (reference sequence).

This clone occurred once. The chain uses TRBV6-6 and TRBJ2-7, with D possibly matching TRBD2 (5 bases). The CDR3 has 13 amino acids. The V end was cut by 8 bases, the J end by 2 bases, with 13 bases between. Looked up from germline, CDR1 is MNHNY and CDR2 is SVGAGI (reference sequence). The chain's CDR3 is CASDPGGTYEQYF. In DNA form, the CDR3 reads TGTGCCAGCGATCCAGGAGGAACCTACGAGCAGTACTTC.

This rearrangement joins TRBV7-2 to TRBJ2-3; the D gene is possibly TRBD2 (6 bases). The CDR3 has 14 amino acids. V dropped 1 base and J dropped 3 bases, with 8 bases sitting between them. Germline values: CDR1 SGHTA, CDR2 FQGNSA. The DNA for the CDR3 is TGTGCCAGCAGCTTAGACGGGGGTACAGATACGCAGTATTTT. Translation gives CASSLDGGTDTQYF.